Presented here are 19 T cell receptor beta chains from one specimen sequenced in a study of T cells in tumors after PD-1 blockade (dated by TCRdb to the late 2010s). What this sample's time point label stands for: before anti-PD-1 therapy. Libraries were built with the immunoSEQ multiplex PCR assay. TCRdb stores this immuneACCESS table with in-frame sequences only. Part of the clones is absent; in the studies checked, under half of the shortfall reflects unresolved V genes, and no reason is known for the rest. The sample has 32,000 or so clones on record, roughly 78% of them singletons. Clones ranked in the top ten supply roughly 39% of the sample. Sample: PBMCs, taken before anti-PD-1 treatment. The receptors here all came from a human donor with basal cell carcinoma.

This rearrangement joins TRBV24-1 to TRBJ2-3, with TRBD2 matching 8 bases. The junction had 8 bases not matched to a gene; V was cut back by 1 base and J by 3 bases. The CDR3 extends over 17 amino acids. Germline CDR1 reads KGHDR; CDR2 reads SFDVKD. CDR3 coding DNA: TGTGCCACCAGTGATTTTGCCGGACTAGCCGGGACAGATACGCAGTATTTT. The encoded protein is CATSDFAGLAGTDTQYF.

The count of this clone is one. The DNA of the CDR3 is TGTGCCAGTAGTGACCGGACCACAGATACGCAGTATTTT. It is translated as CASSDRTTDTQYF. V is TRBV19 and J is TRBJ2-3, with no clear D. The CDR3 is 13 amino acids. Deletions cut 5 bases from V and 2 bases from J, with 8 bases between. Germline values: CDR1 LNHDA, CDR2 SQIVND (reference sequence).

This sequence joins TRBV5-1 and TRBJ2-3; 7 bases are a match to TRBD2. Looked up from germline, CDR1 is SGHRS and CDR2 is YFSETQ. The V gene end was trimmed by 2 bases and the J gene end by 4 bases; junction bases not matched to a gene: 4. This CDR3 comprises 14 residues. The CDR3 bases are TGCGCCAGCAGCTTCGGCGGGAGCGCAGATACGCAGTATTTT. As protein: CASSFGGSADTQYF.

The chain has TRBV7-2 and TRBJ1-2, with TRBD1 matching 7 bases. The germline gives CDR1 SGHTA, CDR2 FQGNSA. J gave up 4 bases and V 2 bases, and 4 bases lay outside the gene matches. This CDR3 is built from 14 residues. DNA for the CDR3: TGTGCCAGCAGCTTAACCAGGACAGGCTATGGCTACACCTTC. This translates into CASSLTRTGYGYTF. Full variable domain (remainder filled in from reference TRBV7-2 and TRBJ1-2): GAGVSQSPSNKVTEKGKDVELRCDPISGHTALYWYRQSLGQGLEFLIYFQGNSAPDKSGLPSDRFSAERTGGSVSTLTIQRTQQEDSAVYLCASSLTRTGYGYTFGSGTRLTVV.

Comment on this clone: In the same sample, other DNA sequences code for this CDR3. The V gene is TRBV6-6, the J gene TRBJ1-1; a weak D match, TRBD1 (6 bases). Trimming left V 3 bases short and J 1 base short, with 9 bases between. Germline values: CDR1 MNHNY, CDR2 SVGAGI (reference sequence). The CDR3 is 14 amino acids. As DNA, the CDR3 is TGTGCCAGCAGTTATAAGGGACAGAACACTGAAGCTTTCTTT. This gives the protein CASSYKGQNTEAFF.

This clone was seen a handful of times. The genes are TRBV7-9 and TRBJ2-3; D is perhaps TRBD1 or TRBD2 (5 bases each). The length of the CDR3 is 15 residues. Germline V lookup: CDR1 SEHNR, CDR2 FQNEAQ (reference sequence). V was trimmed by 5 bases and J by 0 bases, leaving 12 bases between them. The CDR3: CASSPRDLSTDTQYF. The CDR3 bases are TGTGCCAGCAGCCCCCGGGACCTTAGCACAGATACGCAGTATTTT.

This clone was seen only a few times. The chain combines TRBV7-7 with TRBJ2-1, with D perhaps TRBD1 (5 bases). Germline loops: CDR1 SSHAT, CDR2 FNYEAQ (reference sequence). V lost 0 bases to trimming and J lost 0 bases, with 6 bases between them. There are 15 residues in the CDR3. The CDR3 spells CASSLAGASYNEQFF. The CDR3 DNA follows: TGTGCCAGCAGCTTAGCAGGGGCCTCCTACAATGAGCAGTTCTTC.

The chain uses TRBV7-3 and TRBJ2-5, with D uncertain. Trimming stripped 5 bases from V and 5 bases from J, with 9 bases between. Germline loops: CDR1 SGHTA, CDR2 FQGTGA. CDR3 length equals 12 residues. The CDR3: CASSRPGETQYF. CDR3 coding DNA: TGTGCCAGCAGCCGCCCTGGGGAGACCCAGTACTTC. Using reference TRBV7-3 and TRBJ2-5 for the parts outside the CDR3, the full variable domain is GAGVSQTPSNKVTEKGKYVELRCDPISGHTALYWYRQSLGQGPEFLIYFQGTGAADDSGLPNDRFFAVRPEGSVSTLKIQRTERGDSAVYLCASSRPGETQYFGPGTRLLVL.

As DNA, the CDR3 is TGTGCCAGCAGCAACCCCGCAGGGGAGGGTGAAGCTTTCTTT. Amino acids: CASSNPAGEGEAFF. The rearrangement links TRBV5-8 to TRBJ1-1; perhaps TRBD1 as D (6 bases). The germline CDR1 and CDR2 sequences are SGHTS and YDEGEE. V was trimmed by 4 bases and J by 7 bases, leaving 17 bases between them. The CDR3 length is 14 residues.

The CDR3 coding sequence is TGTGCCAGCACCGAGGGACCTTCGGAGACCCAGTACTTC. Translated: CASTEGPSETQYF. The chain employs TRBV2 and TRBJ2-5; possibly TRBD1 or TRBD2 for D (5 bases each). The ends were cut back, 7 bases at V and 5 bases at J, with 14 bases in the middle. The CDR3 sequence is 13 residues long. Germline V gene lookup returns CDR1 SNHLY and CDR2 FYNNEI.

CDR3 sequence reads: CAIRGPVSNQPQHF. Written as DNA, the CDR3 is TGTGCCATCAGGGGACCGGTGAGCAATCAGCCCCAGCATTTT. This chain connects TRBV10-3 to TRBJ1-5; D might be TRBD1 (5 bases). The CDR3 sequence is 14 residues long. Germline V gene data show CDR1 as ENHRY and CDR2 as SYGVKD. The V and J ends lost 6 bases and 1 base respectively, with 10 bases between them.

The V and J genes are TRBV23-1 and TRBJ2-3; weak D call: TRBD2 (6 bases). Being an ORF, TRBV23-1 has a function that is uncertain. The CDR3 length is 18 residues. V lost 4 bases, J lost 5 bases, and 25 bases lay in between. CDR3: CASSLDREEWMTGDTQYF. The CDR3, as DNA: TGCGCCAGCAGTCTCGATAGGGAGGAATGGATGACGGGAGATACGCAGTATTTT.

The chain recombines TRBV7-9 with TRBJ2-2, with no clear D. CDR3 size: 13 residues. Trimming removed 1 base at V and 8 bases at J, with 8 bases between. Germline CDR1 SEHNR, CDR2 FQNEAQ (reference sequence). CDR3 nucleotide sequence: TGTGCCAGCAGCTTAGAGTCTCCTGGGGAGCTGTTTTTT. Protein product: CASSLESPGELFF.

V is TRBV29-1 and J is TRBJ1-2, with TRBD1 as a possible D gene (5 bases). Germline V CDR1 and CDR2: SQVTM, ANQGSEA. The V gene lost 1 base and the J gene lost 7 bases, with 16 bases spanning the gap. The CDR3 is 14 residues long. Written as DNA, the CDR3 is TGCAGCGTTGAAGGGGCTACCCTAGGGGCTGGCTACACCTTC. Protein sequence: CSVEGATLGAGYTF.

The V gene is TRBV28, the J gene TRBJ1-2; perhaps TRBD1 as D (5 bases). Germline V gene lookup returns CDR1 MDHEN and CDR2 SYDVKM. This CDR3 is 12 amino acids long. Trimming removed 10 bases from V and 4 bases from J, with 13 bases in between. CDR3 DNA sequence: TGTGCCACAAAACCTCAGGGCTATGGCTACACCTTC. Translated: CATKPQGYGYTF.

The J gene is TRBJ1-2, the V gene TRBV6-5; weak D call: TRBD1 (5 bases). The CDR3 extends over 14 amino acids. The germline V gene encodes CDR1 MNHEY and CDR2 SVGAGI. The germline V and J ends were trimmed by 5 bases and 5 bases, with 15 bases remaining between them. This chain's CDR3 is CASSPGGGRYGYTF. In DNA form, the CDR3 reads TGTGCCAGCAGTCCGGGGGGGGGACGGTATGGCTACACCTTC.

The V call is TRBV28, the J call TRBJ2-6; 7 nucleotides line up with TRBD1. This CDR3 is 15 amino acids long. Germline loops: CDR1 MDHEN, CDR2 SYDVKM. V shed 5 bases and J 4 bases; nucleotides not matched to a gene: 5. The CDR3 is CASSGTVLGANVLTF. The CDR3 coding sequence is TGTGCCAGCAGTGGGACAGTGCTGGGGGCCAACGTCCTGACTTTC. The full variable domain, with the rest looked up from reference TRBV28 and TRBJ2-6, is DVKVTQSSRYLVKRTGEKVFLECVQDMDHENMFWYRQDPGLGLRLIYFSYDVKMKEKGDIPEGYSVSREKKERFSLILESASTNQTSMYLCASSGTVLGANVLTFGAGSRLTVL.

This clone came up a few times. The chain carries TRBV4-1 and TRBJ1-2; D is possibly TRBD1 (5 bases). The V gene's germline CDR1 is MGHRA and CDR2 YSYEKL. This CDR3 contains 16 residues. Trimming pared 7 bases from V and 7 bases from J, leaving 25 bases between. The CDR3 loop is CASTANAHSRGSGYTF. The CDR3 DNA reads TGCGCCAGCACGGCGAATGCCCATTCAAGGGGCAGTGGCTACACCTTC.

The rearrangement links TRBV28 to TRBJ2-7, with 8 nucleotides matching TRBD2. The CDR3 contains 16 residues. V gave up 5 bases and J gave up 4 bases; unmatched junction bases: 13. Germline CDR1 MDHEN, CDR2 SYDVKM. The CDR3 region has the DNA TGTGCCAGCAGTGACCCCGGGAGCGGGAGTGGGTACGAGCAGTACTTC. This encodes CASSDPGSGSGYEQYF.